One sample yielded the 2 T cell receptor beta chains listed below, sequenced in a study of T cells after yellow fever vaccination. Each CDR3 protein gets one entry after TCRdb re-called the 5' RACE reads with MiXCR. The sample consists of hundreds of thousands of distinct CDR3 sequences, 8.5% to 10% of them appearing once. The material sequenced was PBMCs, taken on the day of the first yellow fever vaccination. Every receptor here comes from a man younger than 30 who received the YFV17D yellow fever vaccine.

The genes are TRBV27 and TRBJ1-6; no clear D gene. Trimming pared 1 base from V and 1 base from J, leaving 8 bases between. This CDR3 region has 16 residues. Germline lookup yields CDR1 MNHEY and CDR2 SMNVEV (reference sequence). The CDR3, as DNA: TGTGCCAGCAGTTTATATACCAATTCCTATAATTCACCCCTCCACTTT. Amino acids: CASSLYTNSYNSPLHF.

The chain has TRBV28 and TRBJ1-6; D is unresolved. This CDR3 has 15 amino acids. Germline V gene lookup returns CDR1 MDHEN and CDR2 SYDVKM. The V end was cut by 3 bases, the J end by 7 bases, with 13 bases between. CDR3 DNA: TGTGCCAGCAGTTTGCTGCCCGCGGGAAATTCACCCCTCCACTTT. Its translation: CASSLLPAGNSPLHF.